This T cell receptor beta chain was recorded in a study of shared clonotypes between healthy human individuals (dated by TCRdb to about 2020). Concerning the study at large: The cohort comprised two women and a few men aged 18 to 49 years. Different laboratories and diverse techniques were used to prepare libraries and sequence TCR repertoires, to increase sequencing depth and limit assay-specific biases. The study deeply sequenced blood TCR repertoires of five healthy adults to estimate repertoire size and the extent of clonotype sharing between individuals. For each donor, CD4 naive and CD4 memory were each given three plates, CD8 naive was given two plates, and CD8 memory was given one plate. Per donor, leukapheresis produced somewhere between about 0.9 and 10 billion PBMCs. Overall study outcomes, separate from this receptor: The small number of donors limited the genetic and exposure-history diversity represented. Sampling was restricted to blood, and TCR repertoires in tissues likely differ from the TCR repertoires found in blood. Based on pairwise subsampling, the degree of clonotype sharing among donors was expected to be affected by sequencing depth. Estimated clonotype richness was generally larger for naive than for memory subsets. Incomplete sequencing was indicated by rarefaction of sorted-subset datasets, despite the large sequencing depth. Clonotypes shared by all four sorted-subset donors showed higher generation probabilities than non-shared clonotypes. About 5% of naive CD4, more than 3% of naive CD8, around 2.3% of memory CD4, and roughly 0.4% of memory CD8 clonotypes were shared across a few donors.

This clone came up once. Its recognized antigen is unknown. One base away there is no much larger clone; base qualities are not given. Using the deep immunoSEQ assay, multiplex PCR amplified TCR CDR3 regions from genomic DNA. Extracted genomic DNA from each cell subset was spread evenly across all wells of several immunoSEQ 96-well plates, with each plate serving as a replicate. For sorted subsets, about 210 ng of genomic DNA, equivalent to 25,000 to 35,000 T cell genomes, went into each replicate PCR. The purified libraries were quantified using a Qubit 3.0 fluorometer, sized with a Bioanalyzer 2100, and then quantified again using the KAPA Library Quantification kit. Each immunoSEQ 96-well plate was sequenced on its own single-read 150-cycle Illumina NextSeq 550 flow cell. The source study handled its data this way. Because the immunoSEQ output held only junctional sequences and lacked quality scores, the filtering could not match the filtering applied to full-length reads. Sequences were annotated with PyIR, a Python wrapper for IgBLAST v1.9, and V/J genes and CDR3 were assigned using IMGT germline references. Reads were removed for weak V/J assignments (E-value above 1e-6), missing CDR3, stop codons, out-of-frame junctions, or ambiguous translated residues. A V3J clonotype was defined by an identical inferred V gene, J gene, and CDR3 amino acid sequence. Percentage overlap between repertoires was computed as shared unique clonotypes divided by the size of the smaller repertoire. Repertoire richness was assessed with RTK rarefaction, the Chao1 estimator, and Recon v2.1 estimates of unobserved clonotypes. OLGA was used to compute generation probabilities for all TCRbeta clonotypes that the gDNA method yielded from four donors. TCRdb took over this immuneACCESS table, retaining in-frame rearrangements with V and J assigned. Such tables are incomplete; in checked studies, under half of the missing clones stem from an unresolved V gene, and the remainder is unexplained. V, J and clone size are taken as reported in that table, and D and trimming were inferred from the DNA itself. Within this sample are roughly 2,000,000 clones, with about 94% of them counted one time only. Of the sample, over 1.5% falls within the top ten clones.

CD8 naive samples were obtained by positive selection for CCR7 among CD45RO-negative cells, yielding a CD45RA+CCR7+ population from which TemRA cells were excluded. The donors were healthy, HIV-negative adults who had no recently reported acute infections or vaccinations. Every donor was a Caucasian adult residing in Nashville, Tennessee, USA. Blood was collected by leukapheresis, and PBMCs were isolated by Ficoll-Histopaque density gradient centrifugation and then cryopreserved in liquid nitrogen vapor phase. Analytical flow cytometry was used to check the purity and quantity of every magnetically sorted T cell population. Genomic DNA was isolated from every sorted fraction and measured by UV absorbance on a Nanodrop 2000c. The CDR3 measures 17 amino acids from cysteine to phenylalanine. Of all the DNA, just the CDR3 is kept, 51 bases in frame from base 1. Reading the germline V gene gives CDR1 SGHVS and CDR2 FQNEAQ. V is trimmed back by 7 bases and J by 2 bases, and the junction contains 17 bases that no gene match accounts for.

The sequence came from a man aged 18 to 29 in good health. Some clones in this sample may be carry-over from other donors' samples. Sequencing was performed on naive CD8+ T cells from PBMCs. In light of the paper, this sample's cell subset or site label describes: CD45RA+CCR7+. The rearrangement combines TRBV7-8 with TRBJ2-7; TRBD2 matches 7 bases in the middle. The CDR3 amino acid sequence is: CASTAVIPSGLTYEQYF. DNA sequence: TGTGCCAGCACCGCAGTTATCCCTAGCGGTCTTACCTACGAGCAGTACTTC.